These T cell receptor beta chains were read from a single sample in a study of human T cells and chemical hapten exposure. TCRdb redid the calling of the RACE reads with MiXCR, one entry per CDR3 protein. The sample lists approximately 260,000 distinct CDR3 sequences, about 9% occurring once. Source: whole blood, taken in connection with sensitization to the hapten diphenylcyclopropenone (DPC). The receptors come from a woman between 40 and 50 years old with alopecia areata. Some clones in this sample may be carry-over from other donors' samples. The CDR3 runs from the conserved cysteine through the conserved F or W. The order of the fields is D gene, J gene, V gene, CDR3 protein. A D gene is named only where the DNA matches it firmly.

D gene: .; J gene: TRBJ2-5; V gene: TRBV19; CDR3 protein: CASKGFGWGETQYF
D gene: TRBD1; J gene: TRBJ2-7; V gene: TRBV20-1; CDR3 protein: CSATVRDRVGVEQYF
D gene: TRBD1; J gene: TRBJ1-6; V gene: TRBV5-1; CDR3 protein: CASSYGQGHSPLHF
D gene: TRBD1; J gene: TRBJ1-1; V gene: TRBV18; CDR3 protein: CASSPKTGVTEAFF
D gene: .; J gene: TRBJ2-3; V gene: TRBV21-1; CDR3 protein: CASFPASGHTDTQYF
D gene: .; J gene: TRBJ1-5; V gene: TRBV5-1; CDR3 protein: CASSSGDSSNQPQHF
D gene: TRBD2; J gene: TRBJ2-1; V gene: TRBV20-1; CDR3 protein: CSVAGPPLNNEQFF
D gene: .; J gene: TRBJ2-1; V gene: TRBV2; CDR3 protein: CASSVRTVGEQFF
D gene: TRBD2; J gene: TRBJ2-3; V gene: TRBV20-1; CDR3 protein: CSAGAGAEIDTQYF
D gene: .; J gene: TRBJ2-1; V gene: TRBV5-1; CDR3 protein: CASSLIWAGNEQFF
D gene: .; J gene: TRBJ2-3; V gene: TRBV20-1; CDR3 protein: CSARGPTDTQYF
D gene: TRBD1; J gene: TRBJ2-7; V gene: TRBV6-5; CDR3 protein: CASRGDSNMLYF
D gene: .; J gene: TRBJ1-2; V gene: TRBV13; CDR3 protein: CASSGGRTATSNYGYTF
D gene: .; J gene: TRBJ1-1; V gene: TRBV7-9; CDR3 protein: CASRGTSGMNTEAFF
D gene: TRBD2; J gene: TRBJ2-5; V gene: TRBV6-6; CDR3 protein: CASSYQREGGKTQYF
D gene: .; J gene: TRBJ2-6; V gene: TRBV29-1; CDR3 protein: CSAGQGSSGANVLTF
D gene: TRBD1; J gene: TRBJ2-7; V gene: TRBV20-1; CDR3 protein: CSAAPGTGAYEQYF
D gene: .; J gene: TRBJ2-7; V gene: TRBV9; CDR3 protein: CASSPDQGGPYEQYF
D gene: TRBD2; J gene: TRBJ2-5; V gene: TRBV29-1; CDR3 protein: CSVVSGGETQYF
D gene: .; J gene: TRBJ2-1; V gene: TRBV27; CDR3 protein: CASSSPGGYNEQFF
D gene: TRBD2; J gene: TRBJ2-1; V gene: TRBV7-9; CDR3 protein: CASSIPIGRGAPYNEQFF
D gene: .; J gene: TRBJ1-5; V gene: TRBV28; CDR3 protein: CASSLSSTSNQPQHF
D gene: .; J gene: TRBJ2-2; V gene: TRBV10-3; CDR3 protein: CAISVRGRTGELFF
D gene: .; J gene: TRBJ1-1; V gene: TRBV9; CDR3 protein: CASSDGILDTEAFF
D gene: TRBD2; J gene: TRBJ2-3; V gene: TRBV7-3; CDR3 protein: CASSQRAGGPADTQYF
D gene: .; J gene: TRBJ1-1; V gene: TRBV11-2; CDR3 protein: CASYPRGLTEAFF
D gene: TRBD1; J gene: TRBJ1-4; V gene: TRBV28; CDR3 protein: CASSSGQDEKLFF
D gene: .; J gene: TRBJ2-1; V gene: TRBV20-1; CDR3 protein: CSARAGGGHNEQFF
D gene: TRBD2; J gene: TRBJ2-7; V gene: TRBV28; CDR3 protein: CASSLAGGAYEQYF
D gene: .; J gene: TRBJ2-7; V gene: TRBV24-1; CDR3 protein: CATSEAGGAYEQYF
D gene: TRBD1; J gene: TRBJ1-5; V gene: TRBV5-1; CDR3 protein: CASSEGANQPQHF
D gene: .; J gene: TRBJ2-5; V gene: TRBV7-9; CDR3 protein: CASSLNGGETQYF
D gene: TRBD1; J gene: TRBJ2-3; V gene: TRBV6-6; CDR3 protein: CAIGTEGADTQYF
D gene: .; J gene: TRBJ2-5; V gene: TRBV28; CDR3 protein: CASSWVKGSPGSFVTQYF
D gene: .; J gene: TRBJ1-1; V gene: TRBV24-1; CDR3 protein: CATSLQGEAFF